This TCR beta chain was found in a study of T cells expressing NK-cell markers. From germline, CDR1 is LGHNA and CDR2 YSLEER. The CDR3 runs 18 residues. TCRdb reprocessed the 5' RACE reads; each CDR3 protein has one entry and no DNA is given. Recorded for this sample: about 260,000 distinct CDR3 sequences. The V gene is TRBV4-3, the J gene TRBJ2-4; TCRdb reports TRBD2, a call that lacks DNA to check it against. This TCR was recovered from a woman between 18 and 70 years old in good health. The sequencing input was blood T cells: a sorted CD56 or NKG2C T cell subset, CD4+ or CD8+ T cells, or bulk PBMC T cells (not recorded which). Here the CDR3 reads CASSQGLVAGLGKNIQYF.